The 25 T cell receptor beta chains below come from one sample, sequenced in a study of blood T cell repertoires in COVID-19 (dated by TCRdb to 2020 to 2022). Library generation was performed with the immunoSEQ multiplex PCR assay. TCRdb retrieved this table from immuneACCESS and kept in-frame rearrangements only. Not all clones are present; in checked studies, unresolved V genes account for under half, and no reason is known for the remainder. For this sample there are approximately 14,000 clones; 65% to 85% appear just once. The top ten clones comprise roughly a tenth of the sample. The sample taken for sequencing was peripheral blood. The source of these receptors is a human donor in a cohort sampled during active COVID-19.

J is TRBJ2-1 and V is TRBV7-8; maybe TRBD1 (6 bases). V lost 4 bases and J lost 9, with 19 bases in between. The CDR3 sequence is 15 residues long. Germline-derived CDR1 and CDR2 are SGHVS and FQNEAQ. The CDR3 is CASSSNRAPGGEQFF. CDR3 in DNA: TGTGCCAGCAGCTCCAACAGGGCCCCGGGTGGTGAGCAGTTCTTC. Complete variable domain (other parts from reference TRBV7-8 and TRBJ2-1): GAGVSQSPRYKVAKRGQDVALRCDPISGHVSLFWYQQALGQGPEFLTYFQNEAQLDKSGLPSDRFFAERPEGSVSTLKIQRTQQEDSAVYLCASSSNRAPGGEQFFGPGTRLTVL.

The chain is built from TRBV12-5 and TRBJ2-6; tentatively, D is TRBD1 (6 bases). Looked up from germline, CDR1 is LGHNT and CDR2 is FRNRAP. V was shortened by 6 bases and J by 0 bases, with 9 bases between the two germline ends. The CDR3 extends over 15 amino acids. The CDR3 loop is CASGPGDSGANVLTF. CDR3 nucleotides: TGTGCTAGTGGACCAGGGGACTCTGGGGCCAACGTCCTGACTTTC. Filled out from reference TRBV12-5 and TRBJ2-6, the complete variable domain reads DARVTQTPRHKVTEMGQEVTMRCQPILGHNTVFWYRQTMMQGLELLAYFRNRAPLDDSGMPKDRFSAEMPDATLATLKIQPSEPRDSAVYFCASGPGDSGANVLTFGAGSRLTVL.

V is TRBV19 and J is TRBJ1-1, with TRBD1 identical over 7 bases. CDR3 length: 15 residues. CDR1 and CDR2 (germline): LNHDA, SQIVND (reference sequence). Trimming took 6 bases from V and 1 from J; bases not matched to a gene: 8. DNA of the CDR3: TGTGCCAGTAGGACGACAGGGACTCAGAACACTGAAGCTTTCTTT. This gives the protein CASRTTGTQNTEAFF.

This rearrangement joins TRBV5-1 to TRBJ2-3, with 11 bases lining up with TRBD1. The CDR3 is 16 residues long. The V and J ends lost 3 bases and 3 bases, in that order; junction bases with no gene match: 6. The germline gives CDR1 SGHRS, CDR2 YFSETQ. CDR3 residues: CASSSYGQGATDTQYF. In DNA form, the CDR3 reads TGCGCCAGCAGCTCGTATGGACAGGGGGCAACAGATACGCAGTATTTT. Full variable domain (outside the CDR3, taken from reference TRBV5-1 and TRBJ2-3): KAGVTQTPRYLIKTRGQQVTLSCSPISGHRSVSWYQQTPGQGLQFLFEYFSETQRNKGNFPGRFSGRQFSNSRSEMNVSTLELGDSALYLCASSSYGQGATDTQYFGPGTRLTVL.

The chain combines TRBV5-1 with TRBJ1-1, with D uncertain. This CDR3 has 14 amino acids. Germline V CDR1 and CDR2: SGHRS, YFSETQ. Deletions cut 7 bases from V and 0 bases from J, with 13 bases between. The CDR3 DNA sequence: TGCGCCAGCCAACGTGGCGGGATGAACACTGAAGCTTTCTTT. Translating gives CASQRGGMNTEAFF.

The chain carries TRBV7-8 and TRBJ2-5; tentatively, D is TRBD2 (6 bases). Germline V gene data show CDR1 as SGHVS and CDR2 as FQNEAQ. The CDR3 runs 17 residues. Trimming stripped 3 bases from V and 0 bases from J, with 17 bases between. CDR3 sequence: CASSFGPRGTYQETQYF. The DNA of the CDR3 is TGTGCCAGCAGCTTTGGACCCCGGGGGACCTACCAAGAGACCCAGTACTTC.

This chain links TRBV20-1 with TRBJ1-2; D is unclear. The CDR3 spans 13 residues. Trimming took off 3 bases at V and 0 bases at J, with 8 bases between the two ends. Germline loops: CDR1 DFQATT, CDR2 SNEGSKA (reference sequence). The CDR3 here is CSASSQSNYGYTF. The CDR3 DNA sequence: TGCAGTGCTAGTTCCCAGTCTAACTATGGCTACACCTTC.

The chain recombines TRBV5-1 with TRBJ2-5, with D possibly TRBD2 on 5 matching bases. V lost 0 bases, J lost 5 bases, and 11 bases lay in between. Germline CDR1 SGHRS, CDR2 YFSETQ. The CDR3 sequence is 14 residues long. The chain's CDR3 is CASSLEYGVETQYF. The CDR3 DNA reads as TGCGCCAGCAGCTTGGAGTACGGGGTGGAGACCCAGTACTTC.

The rearrangement joins TRBV4-2 to TRBJ2-1, with 11 bases lining up with TRBD2. The germline CDR1 and CDR2 sequences are LGHNA and YNFKEQ. CDR3 size: 16 residues. J gave up 10 bases and V 1 base, and 9 bases lay outside the gene matches. CDR3 coding DNA: TGTGCCAGCAGCCAAGTGTTAGCGGGGGGGCGGGGGGAGCAGTTCTTC. This translates into CASSQVLAGGRGEQFF.

The rearrangement uses TRBV5-5 and TRBJ1-2; the match to TRBD1 covers 9 bases. The CDR3 spans 16 residues. Germline V gene data show CDR1 as SGHKS and CDR2 as YYEKEE (reference sequence). V gave up 2 bases and J gave up 8 bases; unmatched junction bases: 13. The CDR3: CASSLTGGASNWGYTF. The CDR3, as DNA: TGTGCCAGCAGCTTAACAGGGGGCGCATCCAACTGGGGCTACACCTTC.

This sequence joins TRBV4-3 and TRBJ2-1; 9 bases line up with TRBD2. The germline V gene encodes CDR1 LGHNA and CDR2 YSLEER. CDR3 length: 20 residues. V dropped 0 bases and J dropped 2; count of bases not matched to a gene: 14. The CDR3 DNA is TGCGCCAGCAGCCAAGATGTGAGGATAGCGGGAGCTTGGACCTACAATGAGCAGTTCTTC. It specifies CASSQDVRIAGAWTYNEQFF.

This chain links TRBV12-3 or TRBV12-4 with TRBJ1-1; maybe TRBD1 (6 bases). This CDR3 region has 12 residues. V was pared by 4 bases and J by 9 bases, with 12 bases between. The CDR3 nucleotides read TGTGCCAGCAGTTCTATGGGGGCCCAAGCTTTCTTT. Translated: CASSSMGAQAFF.

The rearrangement links TRBV5-1 to TRBJ2-5; the D is unclear. Deletions cut 5 bases from V and 1 base from J, with 12 bases between. The germline CDR1 and CDR2 sequences are SGHRS and YFSETQ. CDR3 size: 14 residues. CDR3 in DNA: TGCGCCAGCAGGCCATCAGGTGTCCAAGAGACCCAGTACTTC. Translation gives CASRPSGVQETQYF.

The V and J genes are TRBV29-1 and TRBJ2-2; TRBD2 aligns across 9 bases. The germline V gene encodes CDR1 SQVTM and CDR2 ANQGSEA. There are 14 residues in the CDR3. V trimming: 3 bases; J trimming: 6 bases; junction bases outside the gene matches: 5. In DNA, the CDR3 is TGCAGCGTTGAGACTAGCGGAGTGGCCGGGGAGCTGTTTTTT. It specifies CSVETSGVAGELFF.

V usage is TRBV5-1 and J usage is TRBJ2-1; D uncertain. Trimming stripped 4 bases from V and 8 bases from J, with 16 bases between. Per the germline V gene, CDR1 is SGHRS and CDR2 is YFSETQ. The CDR3 is made up of 14 amino acids. The CDR3 sequence: CASSTSQFFDEQFF. Written as DNA, the CDR3 is TGCGCCAGCAGCACGAGTCAATTTTTCGATGAGCAGTTCTTC.

The genes are TRBV11-2 and TRBJ2-5; 10 positions agree with TRBD2. Looked up from germline, CDR1 is SGHAT and CDR2 is FQNNGV. This CDR3 spans 15 amino acids. With 3 bases clipped from V and 5 bases from J, the junction kept 6 bases outside the gene matches. The CDR3 region is CASSLQRGGRETQYF. The CDR3 coding sequence is TGTGCCAGCAGCTTGCAGCGGGGGGGCCGTGAGACCCAGTACTTC.

This chain connects TRBV28 to TRBJ1-5, with 8 bases aligning to TRBD1. V shed 8 bases and J 0 bases; nucleotides not matched to a gene: 9. The CDR3 spans 16 residues. The V gene's germline CDR1 is MDHEN and CDR2 SYDVKM. CDR3: CASQGTGRGSNQPQHF. The DNA of the CDR3 is TGTGCCAGCCAAGGGACAGGTCGCGGTAGCAATCAGCCCCAGCATTTT.

The rearrangement links TRBV5-1 to TRBJ1-4; D is unclear. The V gene's germline CDR1 is SGHRS and CDR2 YFSETQ. V was shortened by 0 bases and J by 0 bases, with 9 bases between the two germline ends. The length of the CDR3 is 16 residues. As DNA, the CDR3 is TGCGCCAGCAGCTTGGTTCAGGCTGCAACTAATGAAAAACTGTTTTTT. This gives the protein CASSLVQAATNEKLFF.

The chain joins TRBV9 to TRBJ1-1, with TRBD1 as a possible D gene (6 bases). There are 16 residues in the CDR3. Germline CDR1 reads SGDLS; CDR2 reads YYNGEE. V lost 5 bases to trimming and J lost 4 bases, with 21 bases between them. The CDR3 reads CASSFDPGHRLTEAFF. The CDR3 DNA follows: TGTGCCAGCAGTTTTGACCCGGGACACCGACTCACTGAAGCTTTCTTT.

The chain has TRBV29-1 and TRBJ1-3; 7 positions match TRBD1. V lost 8 bases to trimming and J lost 4 bases; unmatched junction nucleotides: 8. CDR1 is SQVTM and CDR2 is ANQGSEA in the germline V gene. This CDR3 comprises 13 residues. CDR3 protein: CSTSDRAGNTIYF. For the CDR3, the DNA is TGCAGCACCTCCGACAGGGCCGGAAACACCATATATTTT.

The CDR3: CASSAKLGAGSPLHF. The CDR3 bases are TGTGCCAGCAGCGCGAAGTTGGGAGCAGGATCACCCCTCCACTTT. The chain links TRBV7-8 to TRBJ1-6; no clear D. This CDR3 comprises 15 residues. The germline V gene has CDR1 SGHVS and CDR2 FQNEAQ. The V end was cut by 5 bases, the J end by 10 bases, with 18 bases between.

The chain has TRBV3-1 (or the pseudogene TRBV3-2) and TRBJ2-3, with a tentative D call TRBD1 (7 bases). CDR1 and CDR2 (germline): LGHDT, YNNKEL (reference sequence). The V gene lost 8 bases and the J gene lost 2 bases, with 17 bases spanning the gap. This CDR3 is 15 amino acids long. CDR3 in DNA: TGTGCCAGCCAGAGGCAGGGGGGATTCACAGATACGCAGTATTTT. Amino acid sequence: CASQRQGGFTDTQYF.

Concerning this clone: This CDR3 is missing its conserved last phenylalanine or tryptophan, likely due to a read error. The chain couples TRBV28 to TRBJ1-2; D not certain. The CDR3 covers 14 residues. Germline loops: CDR1 MDHEN, CDR2 SYDVKM. The germline V and J ends were trimmed by 4 bases and 1 base, with 10 bases remaining between them. This CDR3 reads CASSSLADNYGYTL. DNA of the CDR3: TGTGCCAGCAGTTCGCTGGCCGATAACTATGGCTACACCCTC.

This clone has just a few counts. CDR3 sequence: CASSSTGEGSYNSPLHF. CDR3 DNA sequence: TGTGCCAGCTCATCAACGGGCGAGGGTTCCTATAATTCACCCCTCCACTTT. The J gene is TRBJ1-6, the V gene TRBV18; D remains ambiguous. Deletions cut 5 bases from V and 1 base from J, with 15 bases between. Per germline, CDR1 KGHSH and CDR2 LQKENI. The CDR3 has 17 residues.

The chain is built from TRBV28 and TRBJ2-7, with 12 bases that match TRBD2. With V trimmed by 2 bases and J by 4 bases, 15 bases remained unmatched. The germline V gene has CDR1 MDHEN and CDR2 SYDVKM. The CDR3 loop spans 19 amino acids. As DNA, the CDR3 is TGTGCCAGCAGTTTACAAGGGCTAGCGGGAGGGACGAGTGGGTACGAGCAGTACTTC. This gives the protein CASSLQGLAGGTSGYEQYF. Full variable domain (rest looked up from reference TRBV28 and TRBJ2-7): DVKVTQSSRYLVKRTGEKVFLECVQDMDHENMFWYRQDPGLGLRLIYFSYDVKMKEKGDIPEGYSVSREKKERFSLILESASTNQTSMYLCASSLQGLAGGTSGYEQYFGPGTRLTVT.